This T cell receptor (beta chain) was sequenced for a study of blood T cell repertoires in COVID-19. Overall study context: Whether acute or convalescent, the COVID-19 samples came from the United States, Italy and Spain.

Authors' analysis steps: Nucleated cell number was recorded as an estimate derived from reference gene primer amplification. TCRdb's copy holds only in-frame clones and misses some; the assay was immunoSEQ multiplex PCR. V, J and clone size are those of that table, while D and trimming were read from the DNA. Here the sample spans over 450,000 clones, about 89% being singletons. V lost 4 bases and J 0 bases, leaving 7 bases between the germline ends. CDR1 and CDR2 from the germline V gene are SNHLY and FYNNEI. The CDR3 loop spans 14 amino acids. Seattle enrolled patients during active infection and tracked them longitudinally.

Specimen: peripheral blood. The rearrangement uses TRBV2 and TRBJ1-5; a weak D match, TRBD1 (5 bases). The TCR was taken from a woman in her fifties or sixties with COVID-19, enrolled during active disease. CDR3 bases: TGTGCCAGCAGTGGGGGGGTTAGCAATCAGCCCCAGCATTTT. As protein: CASSGGVSNQPQHF.